The 13 T cell receptor beta chains below all came from one sample that was sequenced in a study of T cell responses to AZD1222 COVID-19 vaccine. The data were produced by immunoSEQ multiplex PCR, yet TCRdb's version contains in-frame clones alone and is incomplete. The sample contains more than 75,000 clones, 89% of which appear only once. Sequencing used peripheral blood, obtained on day 0 of AZD1222 vaccination. Receptors were obtained from an adult in good health.

CDR3 bases: TGTGCCAGCAGCTTGGGGATGTATGGCTACACCTTC. Amino acids: CASSLGMYGYTF. The rearrangement uses TRBV5-5 and TRBJ1-2; no clear D gene. The CDR3 runs 12 residues. The germline CDR1 and CDR2 sequences are SGHKS and YYEKEE (reference sequence). V lost 0 bases to trimming and J lost 5 bases, with 5 bases between them.

The rearrangement uses TRBV28 and TRBJ2-7, with 8 bases lining up with TRBD1. CDR3 length equals 15 residues. Germline V gene data show CDR1 as MDHEN and CDR2 as SYDVKM. V trimming: 8 bases; J trimming: 0 bases; junction bases outside the gene matches: 9. CDR3: CASATARGPSYEQYF. The CDR3 DNA reads as TGTGCCAGCGCCACCGCCAGGGGGCCCTCCTACGAGCAGTACTTC. The full variable domain, rest sourced from reference TRBV28 and TRBJ2-7, is DVKVTQSSRYLVKRTGEKVFLECVQDMDHENMFWYRQDPGLGLRLIYFSYDVKMKEKGDIPEGYSVSREKKERFSLILESASTNQTSMYLCASATARGPSYEQYFGPGTRLTVT.

V usage is TRBV7-9 and J usage is TRBJ1-2; tentative D call: TRBD1 (6 bases). Germline assignment: CDR1 SEHNR and CDR2 FQNEAQ (reference sequence). Trimming pared 5 bases from V and 5 bases from J, leaving 9 bases between. CDR3 size: 12 residues. The CDR3 loop is CASSPTGYGYTF. DNA for the CDR3: TGTGCCAGCAGCCCAACAGGGTATGGCTACACCTTC.

The V gene is TRBV6-1, the J gene TRBJ1-2, with 11 nucleotides matching TRBD1. CDR1 is MNHNS, CDR2 SASEGT, per germline. V shed 3 bases, J shed 5 bases, and the junction held 2 bases outside the gene matches. This CDR3 has 14 amino acids. CDR3: CASSDGQGAYGYTF. CDR3 DNA sequence: TGTGCCAGCAGTGACGGACAGGGGGCGTATGGCTACACCTTC.

Details on this clone: Sequence at one end of the junction differs from germline and may be a read error. This rearrangement joins TRBV12-3 or TRBV12-4 to TRBJ1-2; D is unclear. This CDR3 is 13 amino acids long. CDR3 nucleotides: TGTGCCAGCAGCCCCTCAAATCGTGCCTCTAACGCTTTC. Protein product: CASSPSNRASNAF.

CDR3 residues: CASSSIHGGNYGYTF. Written as DNA, the CDR3 is TGTGCCAGCAGCTCTATTCACGGAGGTAACTATGGCTACACCTTC. J is TRBJ1-2 and V is TRBV11-1; D is ambiguous. Trimming pared 4 bases from V and 1 base from J, leaving 13 bases between. CDR3 size: 15 residues. The V gene's germline CDR1 is SGHAT and CDR2 FQDESV (reference sequence).

This chain joins TRBV6-5 and TRBJ1-1; 8 bases agree with TRBD1. The V gene end was trimmed by 8 bases and the J gene end by 4 bases; junction bases not matched to a gene: 6. Germline CDR1 is MNHEY and CDR2 is SVGAGI. This CDR3 comprises 13 residues. The DNA for the CDR3 is TGTGCCAGCCCAGGGGGCGCGGGCACTGAAGCTTTCTTT. It translates to CASPGGAGTEAFF.

This chain joins TRBV11-2 and TRBJ2-3; 8 bases match TRBD1. Germline lookup yields CDR1 SGHAT and CDR2 FQNNGV. The CDR3 extends over 15 amino acids. The V gene end was trimmed by 4 bases and the J gene end by 4 bases; junction bases not matched to a gene: 7. The CDR3 DNA sequence: TGTGCCAGCAGCTCCTACAGGGGGAAGGCAGATACGCAGTATTTT. It yields the protein CASSSYRGKADTQYF. Looking up the rest from reference TRBV11-2 and TRBJ2-3 gives the full variable domain: EAGVAQSPRYKIIEKRQSVAFWCNPISGHATLYWYQQILGQGPKLLIQFQNNGVVDDSQLPKDRFSAERLKGVDSTLKIQPAKLEDSAVYLCASSSYRGKADTQYFGPGTRLTVL.

This rearrangement joins TRBV5-1 to TRBJ2-5; tentative D call: TRBD2 (5 bases). The germline V gene has CDR1 SGHRS and CDR2 YFSETQ. The CDR3 runs to 14 residues. V lost 3 bases, J lost 4 bases, and 13 bases lay in between. In DNA form, the CDR3 reads TGCGCCAGCAGCTCGTCGGGGAGCGTAGAGACCCAGTACTTC. Translated, it gives CASSSSGSVETQYF.

V is TRBV30 and J is TRBJ1-6, with 8 bases aligning to TRBD1. This CDR3 has 20 residues. Trimming took 1 base from V and 0 from J; bases not matched to a gene: 14. CDR1 is GTSNPN and CDR2 is SVGIG in the germline V gene (reference sequence). DNA for the CDR3: TGTGCCTGGAGTGGGGATTCCGGGACAGGTCCGAGCTCCTATAATTCACCCCTCCACTTT. Translation gives CAWSGDSGTGPSSYNSPLHF.

This chain links TRBV10-3 with TRBJ2-5; 12 bases line up with TRBD2. The CDR3 extends over 16 amino acids. Germline CDR1 ENHRY, CDR2 SYGVKD. Losses at the gene ends were 6 bases for V and 0 bases for J; bases not matched to a gene: 5. The CDR3 DNA sequence: TGTGCCATCAGCAAGACTAGCGGGGGAAACCAAGAGACCCAGTACTTC. Translated: CAISKTSGGNQETQYF.

V usage is TRBV6-5 and J usage is TRBJ1-1; 8 nucleotides match TRBD1. CDR3 size: 16 residues. Germline CDR1 reads MNHEY; CDR2 reads SVGAGI. The trim removed 2 bases at V and 4 bases at J, leaving 9 bases unmatched. In DNA form, the CDR3 reads TGTGCCAGCAGTTACCCAGCAGGGGGCGTGGGCACTGAAGCTTTCTTT. Its protein is CASSYPAGGVGTEAFF.

The chain is built from TRBV3-1 (or the pseudogene TRBV3-2) and TRBJ1-2; TRBD1 is a possible D gene (5 bases). CDR1 and CDR2 from the germline V gene are LGHDT and YNNKEL (reference sequence). The CDR3 loop spans 14 amino acids. V was pared by 3 bases and J by 2 bases, with 10 bases between. The DNA of the CDR3 is TGTGCCAGCAGCCAGATTGACAGAAACTATGGCTACACCTTC. It encodes CASSQIDRNYGYTF.